This T cell receptor beta chain was retrieved from a study of T-cell memory formation after mild COVID-19. TCRdb re-derived calls from the 5' RACE reads in MiXCR, one entry per CDR3 protein. The data hold some 180,000 distinct CDR3 sequences, with 15% to 20% observed a single time. The CDR3 is 13 residues long. Germline V CDR1 and CDR2: MNHEY, SVGAGI. V trimming: 7 bases; J trimming: 6 bases; junction bases outside the gene matches: 5. Many counts were recorded for this clonotype. The rearrangement uses TRBV6-5 and TRBJ2-1, with 8 bases aligning to TRBD1. Sequenced sample: PBMCs or a T cell subset sorted from them (not recorded which). The TCR comes from a man younger than 35 who had mild COVID-19 (a few samples of this study predate the infection). Cell type and time point are not known. DNA of the CDR3: TGTGCCAGCAATGGACAGGGAGGCAATGAGCAGTTCTTC. Its translation: CASNGQGGNEQFF.